This T cell receptor beta chain was observed in a study of Tregs in tolerant kidney transplant recipients. CDR3 size: 14 residues. Trimming took 6 bases from V and 3 from J; bases not matched to a gene: 4. CDR1 is LNHDA and CDR2 is SQIVND in the germline V gene (reference sequence). Some clones are missing from TCRdb's copy, which holds only in-frame ones; the method was immunoSEQ multiplex PCR. The table has about 81,000 clones, 91% seen once. The nonmyeloablative bone marrow transplants came from related graft donors, with transient mixed chimerism. Unstimulated regulatory T cells (CD4+CD25+CD127-), CD4+CD25- non-regulatory cells, CD4 and CD8 cells were FACS-sorted from thawed PBMCs.

This receptor was identified in a human patient who received a combined kidney and bone marrow transplant. The graft donor may account for some of the T cells. The material sequenced was CD4+ T cells from blood (PBMCs), taken 24 months after the transplant. The chain joins TRBV19 to TRBJ1-4; TRBD1 agrees at 7 bases. CDR3: CASRTGTANEKLFF. The CDR3 coding sequence is TGTGCCAGTAGGACCGGGACAGCTAATGAAAAACTGTTTTTT.